These 9 T cell receptor beta chains originate from one sample sequenced in a study of memory CD4+ T cells and cytomegalovirus serostatus. Single viable CD3+CD4+CD8-CD45RO+ cells were sorted as the memory CD4+ T cells. Sequencing was performed with immunoSEQ multiplex PCR; in TCRdb, only in-frame clones are kept and a portion is missing. The sample records about 57,000 clones, more than 60% being singletons. The sample was memory CD4+ T cells from blood. These receptors were obtained from an adult in good health and CMV-seronegative.

The rearrangement links TRBV2 to TRBJ2-1, with 7 bases that match TRBD1. The ends lost 4 bases at V and 9 bases at J; junction bases unmatched: 6. Germline V CDR1 and CDR2: SNHLY, FYNNEI. The CDR3 sequence is 13 residues long. Here the CDR3 reads CASSGGQSIEQFF. CDR3 nucleotide sequence: TGTGCCAGCAGTGGGGGACAGTCAATTGAGCAGTTCTTC.

This chain links TRBV2 with TRBJ1-5, with D uncertain. V gave up 6 bases and J gave up 1 base, with 7 bases separating them. The CDR3 consists of 13 residues. The V gene's germline CDR1 is SNHLY and CDR2 FYNNEI. The CDR3 coding sequence is TGTGCCAGCAGCCGACAAAGCAATCAGCCCCAGCATTTT. Protein sequence: CASSRQSNQPQHF.

V is TRBV7-9 and J is TRBJ1-1; D is unresolved. This CDR3 is built from 14 residues. V dropped 3 bases and J dropped 2 bases, with 10 bases sitting between them. The germline V gene has CDR1 SEHNR and CDR2 FQNEAQ (reference sequence). The CDR3 loop reads CASSFQGINTEAFF. In nucleotides, the CDR3 is TGTGCCAGCAGCTTTCAAGGTATCAACACTGAAGCTTTCTTT. Supplemented by reference TRBV7-9 and TRBJ1-1, the full variable domain reads DTGVSQNPRHKITKRGQNVTFRCDPISEHNRLYWYRQTLGQGPEFLTYFQNEAQLEKSRLLSDRFSAERPKGSFSTLEIQRTEQGDSAMYLCASSFQGINTEAFFGQGTRLTVV.

The rearrangement links TRBV4-1 to TRBJ2-1, with 8 bases that match TRBD2. CDR1 MGHRA and CDR2 YSYEKL come from the germline V gene. V lost 8 bases and J lost 7; bases outside the gene matches: 13. The CDR3 runs 15 residues. The CDR3 protein is CASRGGTIGFNEQFF. The DNA of the CDR3 is TGCGCCAGCCGGGGGGGGACTATCGGCTTTAATGAGCAGTTCTTC.

The gene calls are TRBV10-3 and TRBJ2-7, with 10 bases aligning to TRBD1. This CDR3 is built from 15 residues. CDR1 is ENHRY and CDR2 is SYGVKD in the germline V gene. With V trimmed by 3 bases and J by 2 bases, 4 bases remained unmatched. The CDR3 loop is CAISDLGTGAYEQYF. The CDR3 DNA follows: TGTGCCATCAGTGACTTAGGGACAGGGGCCTACGAGCAGTACTTC.

The rearrangement joins TRBV15 to TRBJ1-1; D not certain. Between the trimmed V and J ends, which lost 1 base and 6 bases, there was a span of 9 bases. CDR3 length: 13 residues. From germline, CDR1 is LNHNV and CDR2 YYDKDF (reference sequence). CDR3 protein: CATSRAGNAEAFF. The DNA of the CDR3 is TGTGCCACCAGCAGAGCGGGAAACGCTGAAGCTTTCTTT.

The CDR3 region has the DNA TGTGCCAGCAGCCCCACCGGGACAGGGGCCCACGAGCAGTACTTC. It yields the protein CASSPTGTGAHEQYF. The J gene is TRBJ2-7, the V gene TRBV5-8; 10 nucleotides agree with TRBD1. The germline V gene has CDR1 SGHTS and CDR2 YDEGEE. With 4 bases clipped from V and 5 bases from J, the junction kept 9 bases outside the gene matches. This CDR3 comprises 15 residues.

The chain has TRBV28 and TRBJ1-1; TRBD1 agrees at 8 bases. Germline V gives CDR1 MDHEN, CDR2 SYDVKM. The J segment lost 10 bases and the V segment lost 6 bases, leaving 7 bases of the junction unmatched. CDR3 length: 12 amino acids. The CDR3 spells CASSSPGGGAFF. The CDR3 nucleotides read TGTGCCAGCAGCTCCCCAGGGGGCGGAGCTTTCTTT.

This clone was found a few times. The chain links TRBV28 to TRBJ2-3; D remains ambiguous. The germline V gene encodes CDR1 MDHEN and CDR2 SYDVKM. V dropped 5 bases and J dropped 0 bases, with 12 bases sitting between them. CDR3 length equals 15 residues. CDR3: CASSPGQVSTDTQYF. The CDR3 DNA sequence: TGTGCCAGCAGTCCCGGCCAGGTGAGCACAGATACGCAGTATTTT.